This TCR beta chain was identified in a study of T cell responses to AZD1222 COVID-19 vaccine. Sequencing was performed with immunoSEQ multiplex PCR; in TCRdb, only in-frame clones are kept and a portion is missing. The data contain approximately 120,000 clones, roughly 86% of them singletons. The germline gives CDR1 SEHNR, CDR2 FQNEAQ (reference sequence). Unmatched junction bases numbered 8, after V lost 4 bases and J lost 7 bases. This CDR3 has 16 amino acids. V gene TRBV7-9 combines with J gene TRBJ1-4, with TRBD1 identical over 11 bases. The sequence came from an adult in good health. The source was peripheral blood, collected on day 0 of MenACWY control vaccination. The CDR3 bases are TGTGCCAGCAGCTCATGGACAGGGGGCTCTCGTGAAAAACTGTTTTTT. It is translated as CASSSWTGGSREKLFF.